The rows below give T cell receptor beta chains drawn from one sample of a study of cytomegalovirus exposure and HLA in healthy donors. The method was immunoSEQ multiplex PCR; TCRdb's version includes in-frame clones alone and lacks a portion of them. The profile covers 140,000 or so clones, with 75% to 85% appearing a single time and about 2.2% taken by the ten largest. Sequenced input: PBMCs. These receptors came from a young woman in good health and CMV-seropositive. Each CDR3 is given with its conserved first and last residue. Each record gives: CDR3 length, J gene, clone size, V gene, D gene, CDR3 protein, CDR3 DNA. The D gene is left open where the match is weak. Some rows have no size entry. The others give once, few or many, or a class for an expanded clone.

18	TRBJ1-2	-	TRBV10-3	TRBD1	CAISESRVNEDRGQGYTF	TGTGCCATCAGTGAGTCGAGGGTCAATGAGGACAGGGGGCAAGGCTACACCTTC
15	TRBJ2-1	-	TRBV5-6	TRBD2	CASSLTTSGGREQFF	TGTGCCAGCAGCTTGACGACTAGCGGGGGTCGTGAGCAGTTCTTC
14	TRBJ2-7	-	TRBV5-6	TRBD1	CASSPRQGGYEQYF	TGTGCCAGCAGCCCTAGACAGGGGGGCTACGAGCAGTACTTC
15	TRBJ1-2	-	TRBV5-1	-	CASSLDLQGTGGYTF	TGCGCCAGCAGCTTGGATCTTCAGGGGACGGGTGGCTACACCTTC
12	TRBJ2-7	-	TRBV28	-	CASSSTGYEQYF	TGTGCCAGCAGTTCGACAGGCTACGAGCAGTACTTC
15	TRBJ2-3	once	TRBV7-9	TRBD2	CASSLTSGGGDTQYF	TGTGCCAGCAGCTTAACTAGCGGGGGTGGAGATACGCAGTATTTT
15	TRBJ2-4	-	TRBV9	TRBD2	CASSVAGGRENIQYF	TGTGCCAGCAGCGTAGCGGGGGGTAGGGAAAACATTCAGTACTTC
12	TRBJ1-1	-	TRBV10-3	-	CAIRQDYTEAFF	TGTGCCATTCGACAGGACTACACTGAAGCTTTCTTT
16	TRBJ1-3	-	TRBV5-6	TRBD1	CASSSDGTVAGNTIYF	TGTGCCAGCAGCTCCGACGGGACAGTGGCTGGAAACACCATATATTTT
13	TRBJ1-1	-	TRBV6-6	-	CASRIQGNTEAFF	TGTGCCAGCAGAATACAGGGGAACACTGAAGCTTTCTTT
15	TRBJ1-5	-	TRBV19	-	CASNLLPGPGDPQHF	TGTGCCAGTAACCTCCTCCCGGGCCCCGGGGATCCCCAGCATTTT
15	TRBJ2-7	-	TRBV19	-	CASSIRSGRNYEQYF	TGTGCCAGTAGTATACGGTCCGGGAGAAACTACGAGCAGTACTTC
17	TRBJ2-1	-	TRBV4-1	TRBD2	CASSQDKRGGHYNEQFF	TGCGCCAGCAGCCAAGATAAGCGGGGGGGCCACTACAATGAGCAGTTCTTC
15	TRBJ1-2	-	TRBV25-1	-	CASSEYGGRIYGYTF	TGTGCCAGCAGTGAATACGGGGGTCGGATCTATGGCTACACCTTC
15	TRBJ2-4	once	TRBV6-6	TRBD1	CASRMGQGAVNIQYF	TGTGCCAGCAGGATGGGACAGGGGGCGGTCAACATTCAGTACTTC
13	TRBJ2-1	-	TRBV2	-	CASRPLVTYEQFF	TGTGCCAGCCGCCCACTAGTAACCTATGAGCAGTTCTTC
15	TRBJ2-5	few	TRBV28	TRBD1	CASSMTLQGQETQYF	TGTGCCAGCAGCATGACACTACAGGGGCAAGAGACCCAGTACTTC
13	TRBJ1-2	-	TRBV6-1	-	CASSEYREGGYTF	TGTGCCAGCAGTGAATACCGGGAGGGTGGCTACACCTTC
15	TRBJ1-6	few	TRBV10-1	-	CASRGPGLLDSPLHF	TGCGCCAGCAGGGGCCCGGGACTGCTTGATTCACCCCTCCACTTT
15	TRBJ2-1	-	TRBV5-1	TRBD1	CASSPDRGLVNEQFF	TGCGCCAGCAGCCCGGACAGGGGGCTAGTGAATGAGCAGTTCTTC
19	TRBJ1-6	-	TRBV7-6	-	CASSQREGAGSSYNSPLHF	TGTGCCAGCAGCCAGCGGGAGGGCGCGGGGAGCTCCTATAATTCACCCCTCCACTTT
15	TRBJ2-7	-	TRBV5-8	TRBD1	CASRGLGTAVYEQYF	TGTGCCAGCAGAGGGTTGGGGACAGCCGTCTACGAGCAGTACTTC
13	TRBJ2-7	once	TRBV18	-	CASSPTSSYEQYF	TGTGCCAGCTCTCCAACTAGCTCCTACGAGCAGTACTTC
16	TRBJ1-2	few	TRBV7-8	TRBD1	CASSSTRTGVLSGYTF	TGTGCCAGCAGCTCTACGCGGACAGGGGTTCTTTCTGGCTACACCTTC
15	TRBJ2-2	few	TRBV6-5	TRBD1	CASSSGAGGTGELFF	TGTGCCAGCAGTTCCGGGGCAGGGGGCACCGGGGAGCTGTTTTTT
16	TRBJ2-3	-	TRBV5-6	TRBD1	CASSVNPGQPTDTQYF	TGTGCCAGCAGCGTGAACCCGGGACAGCCCACAGATACGCAGTATTTT
13	TRBJ1-1	-	TRBV9	-	CASSVDRGTEAFF	TGTGCCAGCAGCGTAGACCGAGGGACTGAAGCTTTCTTT
15	TRBJ2-5	-	TRBV11-2	TRBD2	CASSLFGGVQVTQYF	TGTGCCAGCAGCCTATTTGGGGGGGTACAAGTGACCCAGTACTTC
14	TRBJ1-5	-	TRBV6-5	-	CASSYQGGNQPQHF	TGTGCCAGCAGTTATCAGGGTGGCAATCAGCCCCAGCATTTT
17	TRBJ1-1	few	TRBV18	-	CASSPGGGSLANTEAFF	TGTGCCAGCTCACCTGGGGGGGGATCGCTCGCGAACACTGAAGCTTTCTTT
12	TRBJ1-4	-	TRBV25-1	-	CASSDRGEKLFF	TGTGCCAGCAGCGATAGGGGGGAAAAACTGTTTTTT
13	TRBJ1-1	-	TRBV11-2	-	CASSLVQATEAFF	TGTGCCAGCAGCTTAGTACAGGCCACTGAAGCTTTCTTT
13	TRBJ1-1	-	TRBV6-4	-	CASSENRNTEAFF	TGTGCCAGCAGTGAAAACAGGAACACTGAAGCTTTCTTT
14	TRBJ2-7	-	TRBV11-2	-	CASSSWGRGYEQYF	TGTGCCAGCAGCTCTTGGGGGCGAGGATACGAGCAGTACTTC
15	TRBJ2-1	-	TRBV5-1	TRBD2	CASSLLAGGPNEQFF	TGCGCCAGCAGCTTACTAGCGGGGGGGCCAAATGAGCAGTTCTTC
15	TRBJ1-5	-	TRBV6-1	-	CASSIQGDFNQPQHF	TGTGCCAGCAGTATACAGGGCGACTTTAATCAGCCCCAGCATTTT
15	TRBJ2-3	few	TRBV6-1	TRBD1	CASRRQGAGTDTQYF	TGTGCCAGCAGACGACAGGGGGCTGGCACAGATACGCAGTATTTT
17	TRBJ2-2	-	TRBV6-1	TRBD1	CASSGWARQGGTGELFF	TGTGCCAGCAGTGGTTGGGCCCGACAGGGGGGTACCGGGGAGCTGTTTTTT
16	TRBJ2-5	-	TRBV28	TRBD1	CASSPAGTGSGETQYF	TGTGCCAGCAGTCCAGCCGGGACAGGCTCAGGGGAGACCCAGTACTTC
13	TRBJ2-1	-	TRBV18	-	CASSPGFFNEQFF	TGTGCCAGCTCACCCGGGTTTTTCAATGAGCAGTTCTTC
14	TRBJ1-2	-	TRBV11-2	TRBD1	CASSFGDSLYGYTF	TGTGCCAGCAGCTTCGGGGACAGTCTCTATGGCTACACCTTC
14	TRBJ2-7	few	TRBV6-1	TRBD1	CASTRQGKSYEQYF	TGTGCCAGCACGCGACAGGGGAAATCCTACGAGCAGTACTTC
14	TRBJ2-5	-	TRBV6-6	-	CASSYGQGPATQYF	TGTGCCAGCAGTTACGGCCAGGGTCCGGCGACCCAGTACTTC
14	TRBJ1-4	few	TRBV6-1	-	CASSEGRGVEKLFF	TGTGCCAGCAGTGAAGGTCGGGGGGTGGAAAAACTGTTTTTT
14	TRBJ2-7	few	TRBV27	TRBD1	CASSSGQGPIEQYF	TGTGCCAGCAGTTCAGGACAGGGACCCATAGAGCAGTACTTC
16	TRBJ1-4	-	TRBV10-2	-	CASSAVKVWSIEKLFF	TGCGCCAGCAGTGCGGTGAAGGTGTGGAGTATTGAAAAACTGTTTTTT
16	TRBJ1-1	-	TRBV5-1	-	CASSLGGGAMNTEAFF	TGCGCCAGCAGCTTGGGTGGGGGCGCTATGAACACTGAAGCTTTCTTT
17	TRBJ1-5	-	TRBV15	-	CATSRGPDSYQCQPQHF	TGTGCCACCAGCAGAGGCCCGGACAGTTATCAGTGCCAGCCCCAGCATTTT